This is a list of T cell receptor beta chains from one sample in a study of T cells in Graves' hyperthyroidism and ophthalmopathy. TCRdb redid the calling of the multiplex PCR reads with MiXCR, one entry per CDR3 protein. The data show under 400,000 distinct CDR3 sequences, about 21% seen once. Sequencing used blood. The source of these receptors is a woman aged 50 to 65 with Graves' hyperthyroidism. CDR3s include the opening cysteine and the closing phenylalanine or tryptophan. Each record gives: clone size, J gene, V gene, D gene, CDR3 DNA, CDR3 protein. D genes are given only for firm matches. Clone size is given for some rows only: seen once, a few or many times, or a class if the clone is expanded.

>few|TRBJ2-4|TRBV5-6|NA
TGTGCCAGCATTGGGCAAGAAAAAAACATTCAGTACTTC
CASIGQEKNIQYF
>many|TRBJ2-1|TRBV6-1|TRBD2
TGTGCCAGCAGTACCGGGACTAGCGGGATGAGCTACAATGAGCAGTTCTTC
CASSTGTSGMSYNEQFF
>many|TRBJ1-5|TRBV6-1|NA
TGTGCCAGCAGTCAAGGGACGGTGGGCAATCAGCCCCAGCATTTT
CASSQGTVGNQPQHF
>few|TRBJ2-3|TRBV12-3/TRBV12-4|NA
TGTGCCAGCAGTTCCTCTAGTCCTACAGATACGCAGTATTTT
CASSSSSPTDTQYF
>many|TRBJ1-2|TRBV6-1|TRBD1
TGTGCCAGCAGTGAACGGGACAGTAACCTATATGGCTACACCTTC
CASSERDSNLYGYTF
>NA|TRBJ2-4|TRBV6-1|TRBD1
TGTGCCAGTGGACAGGGGGCGCTTAGCGGGAGCCAAGCCAAAAACATTCAGTACTTC
CASGQGALSGSQAKNIQYF
>once|TRBJ1-3|TRBV15|TRBD1
TGTGCCACCAGCAGGGACAGGGGCACTGGAAACACCATATATTTT
CATSRDRGTGNTIYF
>many|TRBJ1-1|TRBV28|TRBD1
TGTGCCAGCAGTTTAACGGGACAGGGAGAGAGTGAAGCTTTCTTT
CASSLTGQGESEAFF
>many|TRBJ2-5|TRBV4-1|TRBD2
TGCGCCAGCAGCCAACCGACTAGCGGGGGAAAACAAGAGACCCAGTACTTC
CASSQPTSGGKQETQYF
>NA|TRBJ2-7|TRBV6-2/TRBV6-3|NA
TGTGCCAGCAGATTCGCCCCCGGGAAAAAACAGCAGTACTTC
CASRFAPGKKQQYF
>NA|TRBJ1-1|TRBV28|TRBD1
TGTGCCAGCGGGGTCCCAGGGGGTAGGAAGAGCACTGAAGCTTTCTTT
CASGVPGGRKSTEAFF
>NA|TRBJ1-2|TRBV19|NA
TGTGCCAGTATGGTCACAGGTCCTAACTATGGCTACACCTTC
CASMVTGPNYGYTF
>many|TRBJ2-7|TRBV6-1|NA
TGTGCCAGCAGTGCCGACTACGAGCAGTACTTC
CASSADYEQYF
>NA|TRBJ2-1|TRBV2|NA
TGTGCCAGCAGTTTACGGGGGAGCCCCCACAATGAGCAGTTCTTC
CASSLRGSPHNEQFF
>NA|TRBJ2-4|TRBV28|NA
TGTGCCAGCAGTTTGAGGGCTCCTGGCAAAAACATTCAGTACTTC
CASSLRAPGKNIQYF
>NA|TRBJ1-3|TRBV28|NA
TGTGCCAGCCGCGGCGGTCTCCTCTCTGGAAACACCATATATTTT
CASRGGLLSGNTIYF
>many|TRBJ2-3|TRBV7-3|TRBD2
TGTGCCAGCAGCTTAATGGGTACTAGCGGTACGCAGTATTTT
CASSLMGTSGTQYF
>once|TRBJ1-2|TRBV20-1|NA
TGCAGTGCTTCAGAGACAGGCCGTGACTATGGCTACACCTTC
CSASETGRDYGYTF
>many|TRBJ1-2|TRBV10-1|TRBD1
TGCGCCAGCAGTGAGTTCCGGGACAGCCTTGAAGGCTACACCTTC
CASSEFRDSLEGYTF
>few|TRBJ1-3|TRBV20-1|NA
TGCAGTGCTAGAGGGAACCCCTCTGGAAACACCATATATTTT
CSARGNPSGNTIYF
>many|TRBJ2-1|TRBV6-5|NA
TGTGCCAGCAGTTACTCTGCCGGGACCAACTCCTACAATGAGCAGTTCTTC
CASSYSAGTNSYNEQFF
>many|TRBJ1-5|TRBV5-1|TRBD1
TGCGCCAGCAGTTCGACAGGGGGAAGCAATCAGCCCCAGCATTTT
CASSSTGGSNQPQHF
>few|TRBJ1-6|TRBV3-1|NA
TGTGCCAGCAGCCAAGTTCAGGGAAGTAATTCACCCCTCCACTTT
CASSQVQGSNSPLHF
>NA|TRBJ2-7|TRBV28|TRBD1
TGTGCCAGCAGTTTCGGGACAGGGGGGCGTTTGAGGACCTACGAGCAGTACTTC
CASSFGTGGRLRTYEQYF
>few|TRBJ2-3|TRBV14|NA
TGTGCCAGCAGCAACCAGCAGTCTAGCACAGATACGCAGTATTTT
CASSNQQSSTDTQYF
>few|TRBJ2-2|TRBV9|NA
TGTGCCAGCAGCGTAAGAACCAGGGGATTGAACACCGGGGAGCTGTTTTTT
CASSVRTRGLNTGELFF
>many|TRBJ2-1|TRBV2|NA
TGTGCCAGCAGTGCTCAGGGTAATGAGCAGTTCTTC
CASSAQGNEQFF
>many|TRBJ2-1|TRBV28|TRBD2
TGTGCCAGCATTCCTTTCTACGGGACTAGCGGGAGCCCCTCCTACAATGAGCAGTTCTTC
CASIPFYGTSGSPSYNEQFF
>many|TRBJ1-1|TRBV6-1|NA
TGTGCCAGCATCCTCATGAACACTGAAGCTTTCTTT
CASILMNTEAFF
>NA|TRBJ2-2|TRBV28|TRBD2
TGTGCCAGCAGCTATCCCCCCATGATGAGCGGGAGGGCCAGGAACACCGGGGAGCTGTTTTTT
CASSYPPMMSGRARNTGELFF
>many|TRBJ1-1|TRBV20-1|NA
TGCAGTGCTCCCTTGGCGGGGTCGAACACTGAAGCTTTCTTT
CSAPLAGSNTEAFF
>NA|TRBJ2-7|TRBV7-7|NA
TGTGCTAGCAGCCCCGGTAGTGTCTACGAGCAGTACTTC
CASSPGSVYEQYF
>few|TRBJ2-7|TRBV10-3|TRBD1
TGTGCCATCAATCCGAGACAGGGGGGCAACGAGCAGTACTTC
CAINPRQGGNEQYF
>NA|TRBJ2-3|TRBV4-2|TRBD2
TGTGCCAGCAGCCAAGAAGCGGGAGGGCCGGGCACAGATACGCAGTATTTT
CASSQEAGGPGTDTQYF
>NA|TRBJ1-2|TRBV30|TRBD1
TGTGCCTGGAGCCGGGACAGGCGCAACTATGGCTACACCTTC
CAWSRDRRNYGYTF
>once|TRBJ1-5|TRBV5-1|NA
TGCGCCTTCGGGCGGGGAAGGCAAAGTCAGCCCCAGCATTTT
CAFGRGRQSQPQHF
>few|TRBJ2-5|TRBV5-1|TRBD1
TGCGCCAGCGGCTTTCGGACAGGGGTGGAGACCCAGTACTTC
CASGFRTGVETQYF
>many|TRBJ2-5|TRBV29-1|TRBD1
TGCAGCGTTGAAGGCCCGACAGGGGTCGGGGAGACCCAGTACTTC
CSVEGPTGVGETQYF
>many|TRBJ2-7|TRBV6-6|NA
TGTGCCAGCAGTTACTCGCGTCTGGACGAGCAGTACTTC
CASSYSRLDEQYF
>many|TRBJ2-1|TRBV12-3/TRBV12-4|TRBD1
TGTGCCAGCAGTCCGGTAGCTATCCCCGGGACAGGGGACAATGAGCAGTTCTTC
CASSPVAIPGTGDNEQFF
>few|TRBJ2-6|TRBV20-1|NA
TGCAGTGCTGGAACTGGGGCCAACGTCCTGACTTTC
CSAGTGANVLTF
>many|TRBJ1-5|TRBV27|TRBD1
TGTGCCAGCAGCCGACAGGGGGCTAGCAATCAGCCCCAGCATTTT
CASSRQGASNQPQHF
>many|TRBJ1-6|TRBV20-1|NA
TGCAGTGCTAGAGGGGGGAATTCACCCCTCCACTTT
CSARGGNSPLHF
>few|TRBJ2-6|TRBV6-1|NA
TGTGCCAGCAGAAACAAGAGCTCTGGGGCCAACGTCCTGACTTTC
CASRNKSSGANVLTF
>many|TRBJ1-2|TRBV28|NA
TGTGCCAGCAGTCTGTCCGGGATTGCGGAGGGCTACACCTTC
CASSLSGIAEGYTF
>once|TRBJ1-2|TRBV6-2/TRBV6-3|NA
TGTGCCAGCAGTTACTCGAGACAACAGAGCGGTGGCTACACCTTC
CASSYSRQQSGGYTF
>few|TRBJ2-1|TRBV15|TRBD2
TGTGCCACCAGCGAAACTGGGACTAGCGGGAGGGCCGGCTACAATGAGCAGTTCTTC
CATSETGTSGRAGYNEQFF
>NA|TRBJ2-3|TRBV20-1|NA
TGCAGTGCACGGGGGGCCGGACTAGGCACAGATACGCAGTATTTT
CSARGAGLGTDTQYF
>many|TRBJ2-1|TRBV3-1|NA
TGTGCCAGCAGCCAAGTAACAGGATCCTACAATGAGCAGTTCTTC
CASSQVTGSYNEQFF
>many|TRBJ1-1|TRBV18|NA
TGTGCCAGCTCACCATTTGAAGTGACTGAAGCTTTCTTT
CASSPFEVTEAFF
>few|TRBJ1-2|TRBV2|NA
TGTGCCAGCAGTGAATCAAGGGTTTCCTATGGCTACACCTTC
CASSESRVSYGYTF
>many|TRBJ2-2|TRBV12-3/TRBV12-4|NA
TGTGCCACTTCGAACACCGGGGAGCTGTTTTTT
CATSNTGELFF